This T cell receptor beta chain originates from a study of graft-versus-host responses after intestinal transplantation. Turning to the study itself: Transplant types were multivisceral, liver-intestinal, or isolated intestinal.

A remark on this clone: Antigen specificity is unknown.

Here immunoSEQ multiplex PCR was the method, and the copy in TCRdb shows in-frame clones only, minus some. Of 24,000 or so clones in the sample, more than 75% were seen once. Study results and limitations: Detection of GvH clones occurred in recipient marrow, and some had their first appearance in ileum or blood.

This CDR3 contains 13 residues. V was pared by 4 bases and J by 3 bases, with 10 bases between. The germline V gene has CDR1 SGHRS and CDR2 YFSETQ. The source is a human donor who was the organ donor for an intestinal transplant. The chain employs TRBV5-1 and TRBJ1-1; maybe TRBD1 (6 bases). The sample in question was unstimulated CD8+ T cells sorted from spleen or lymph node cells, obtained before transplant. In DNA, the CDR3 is TGCGCCAGCAGCGTAACAGGGTACACTGAAGCTTTCTTT. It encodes CASSVTGYTEAFF. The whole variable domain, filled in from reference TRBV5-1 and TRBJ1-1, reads KAGVTQTPRYLIKTRGQQVTLSCSPISGHRSVSWYQQTPGQGLQFLFEYFSETQRNKGNFPGRFSGRQFSNSRSEMNVSTLELGDSALYLCASSVTGYTEAFFGQGTRLTVV.